The 7 T cell receptor beta chains in this list originate from one sample, sequenced in a study of T cell responses to AZD1222 COVID-19 vaccine. TCRdb keeps only in-frame clones here, not all; method: immunoSEQ multiplex PCR. This sample has more than 95,000 clones, with around nine tenths found just once. The specimen comprised peripheral blood, sampled on day 0 of AZD1222 vaccination. Receptors originate from an adult in good health.

The chain combines TRBV4-3 with TRBJ1-2; 8 bases align to TRBD1. Trimming at V came to 0 bases and at J to 8 bases, leaving 8 bases not matched to a gene. The CDR3 has 15 residues. Germline V lookup: CDR1 LGHNA, CDR2 YSLEER. CDR3 amino acids: CASSQDLQGAFGYTF. CDR3 nucleotide sequence: TGCGCCAGCAGCCAAGATCTCCAGGGGGCGTTCGGCTACACCTTC.

The chain is built from TRBV5-1 and TRBJ2-7; 7 bases agree with TRBD1. CDR1 is SGHRS and CDR2 is YFSETQ in the germline V gene. The V gene end was trimmed by 4 bases and the J gene end by 7 bases; junction bases not matched to a gene: 11. This CDR3 comprises 14 residues. The CDR3 sequence is CASSTGQFVREQYF. Written as DNA, the CDR3 is TGCGCCAGCAGCACGGGACAGTTCGTTCGGGAGCAGTACTTC.

The chain joins TRBV19 to TRBJ1-1; D unclear. The V and J ends lost 10 bases and 0 bases respectively, with 12 bases between them. CDR1 is LNHDA, CDR2 SQIVND, per germline (reference sequence). This CDR3 spans 13 amino acids. CDR3 DNA sequence: TGTGCCACCGGCACCGGGATGAACACTGAAGCTTTCTTT. It is translated as CATGTGMNTEAFF.

The CDR3 loop is CASSFRNPNYGYTF. The DNA for the CDR3 is TGTGCCAGCAGCTTTAGAAACCCTAACTATGGCTACACCTTC. This chain connects TRBV7-8 to TRBJ1-2, with D uncertain. Trimming left V 3 bases short and J 0 bases short, with 8 bases between. Germline V gene lookup returns CDR1 SGHVS and CDR2 FQNEAQ. The CDR3 is 14 residues long.

CDR3 region: CASSEAIRTVYGYTF. The DNA for the CDR3 is TGTGCCAGCAGTGAAGCCATCCGAACCGTCTATGGCTACACCTTC. The chain recombines TRBV2 with TRBJ1-2; no definite D call. V shed 0 bases and J shed 4 bases, with 12 bases lying between them. Per the germline V gene, CDR1 is SNHLY and CDR2 is FYNNEI. The CDR3 is 15 amino acids.

The rearrangement links TRBV20-1 to TRBJ2-7; weak D call: TRBD1 (5 bases). CDR1 is DFQATT and CDR2 is SNEGSKA in the germline V gene (reference sequence). V was clipped by 6 bases and J by 3 bases, with 9 bases between them. The CDR3 is 11 amino acids. CDR3 in amino acids: CSAHDSYEQYF. The CDR3 DNA sequence: TGCAGTGCCCACGACAGCTACGAGCAGTACTTC.

This clone has more than one count but fewer than ten. V and J are TRBV7-2 and TRBJ2-4; perhaps TRBD1 as D (6 bases). Germline loops: CDR1 SGHTA, CDR2 FQGNSA. V shed 5 bases and J shed 0 bases, with 14 bases lying between them. This CDR3 comprises 16 residues. The CDR3 is CASSPQGPLAKNIQYF. CDR3 in DNA: TGTGCCAGCAGCCCACAGGGCCCACTAGCCAAAAACATTCAGTACTTC.